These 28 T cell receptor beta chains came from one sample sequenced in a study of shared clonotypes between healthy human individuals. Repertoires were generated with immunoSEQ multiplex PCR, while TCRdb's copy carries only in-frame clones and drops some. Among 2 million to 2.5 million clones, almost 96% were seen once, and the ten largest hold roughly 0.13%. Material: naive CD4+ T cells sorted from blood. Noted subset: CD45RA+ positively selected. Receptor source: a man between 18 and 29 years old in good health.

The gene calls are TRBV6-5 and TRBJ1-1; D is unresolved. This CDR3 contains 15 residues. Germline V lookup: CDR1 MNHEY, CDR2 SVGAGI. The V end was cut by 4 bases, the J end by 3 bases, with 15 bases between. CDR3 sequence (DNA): TGTGCCAGCAGTTCCCCGGGCCTTGGGGACACTGAAGCTTTCTTT. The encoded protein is CASSSPGLGDTEAFF.

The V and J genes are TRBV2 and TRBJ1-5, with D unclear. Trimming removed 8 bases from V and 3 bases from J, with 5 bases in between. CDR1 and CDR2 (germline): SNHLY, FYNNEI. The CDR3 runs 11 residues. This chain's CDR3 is CASADNQPQHF. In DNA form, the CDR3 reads TGTGCCAGCGCCGACAATCAGCCCCAGCATTTT.

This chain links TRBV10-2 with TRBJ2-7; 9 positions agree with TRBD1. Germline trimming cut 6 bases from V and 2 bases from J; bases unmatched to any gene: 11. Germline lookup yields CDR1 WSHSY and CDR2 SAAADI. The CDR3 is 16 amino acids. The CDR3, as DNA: TGCGCCAGCAGAAGTCCCGGGACAGGGAGTCCCTACGAGCAGTACTTC. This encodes CASRSPGTGSPYEQYF.

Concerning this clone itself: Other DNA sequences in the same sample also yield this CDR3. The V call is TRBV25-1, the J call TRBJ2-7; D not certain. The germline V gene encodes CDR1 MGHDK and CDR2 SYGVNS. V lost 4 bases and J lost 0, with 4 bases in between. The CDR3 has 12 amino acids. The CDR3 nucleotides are TGTGCCAGCAGTGTCAGCTCCTACGAGCAGTACTTC. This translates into CASSVSSYEQYF.

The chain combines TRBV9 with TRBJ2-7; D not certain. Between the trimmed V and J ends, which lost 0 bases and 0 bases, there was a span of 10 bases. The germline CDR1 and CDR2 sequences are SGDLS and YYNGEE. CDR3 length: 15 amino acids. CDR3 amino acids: CASSVELGSSYEQYF. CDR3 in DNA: TGTGCCAGCAGCGTAGAGCTAGGAAGCTCCTACGAGCAGTACTTC.

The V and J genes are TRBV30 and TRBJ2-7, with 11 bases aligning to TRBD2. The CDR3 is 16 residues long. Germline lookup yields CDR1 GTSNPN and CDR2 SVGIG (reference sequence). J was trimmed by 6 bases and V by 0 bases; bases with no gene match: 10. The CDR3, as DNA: TGTGCCTGGAGTGTTACCCTAGCGGGAGGTCCGCGCGAGCAGTACTTC. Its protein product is CAWSVTLAGGPREQYF.

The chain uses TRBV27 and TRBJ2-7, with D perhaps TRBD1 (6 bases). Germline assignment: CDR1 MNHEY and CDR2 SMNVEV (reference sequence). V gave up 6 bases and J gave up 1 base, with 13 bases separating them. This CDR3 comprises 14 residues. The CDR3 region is CASRNGDTSYEQYF. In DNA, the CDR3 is TGTGCCAGCAGGAATGGGGACACTTCCTACGAGCAGTACTTC.

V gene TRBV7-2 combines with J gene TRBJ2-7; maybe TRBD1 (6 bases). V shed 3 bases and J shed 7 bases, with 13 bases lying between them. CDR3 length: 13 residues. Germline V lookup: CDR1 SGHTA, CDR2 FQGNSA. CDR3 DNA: TGTGCCAGCAGCTTCCGGGACACCGAAGAGCAGTACTTC. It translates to CASSFRDTEEQYF. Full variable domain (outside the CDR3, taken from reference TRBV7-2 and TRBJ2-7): GAGVSQSPSNKVTEKGKDVELRCDPISGHTALYWYRQSLGQGLEFLIYFQGNSAPDKSGLPSDRFSAERTGGSVSTLTIQRTQQEDSAVYLCASSFRDTEEQYFGPGTRLTVT.

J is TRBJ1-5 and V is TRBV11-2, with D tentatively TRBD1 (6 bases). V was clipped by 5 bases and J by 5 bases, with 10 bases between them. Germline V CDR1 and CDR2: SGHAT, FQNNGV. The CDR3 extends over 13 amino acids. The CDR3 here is CASSRNRDQPQHF. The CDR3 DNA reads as TGTGCCAGCAGCCGTAACAGGGATCAGCCCCAGCATTTT.

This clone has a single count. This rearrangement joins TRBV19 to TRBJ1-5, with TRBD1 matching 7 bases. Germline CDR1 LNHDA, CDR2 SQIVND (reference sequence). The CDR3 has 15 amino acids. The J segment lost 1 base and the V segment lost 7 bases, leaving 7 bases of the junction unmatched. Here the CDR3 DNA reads TGTGCCAGTATGGTAGGGGGCACGAGCAATCAGCCCCAGCATTTT. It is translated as CASMVGGTSNQPQHF.

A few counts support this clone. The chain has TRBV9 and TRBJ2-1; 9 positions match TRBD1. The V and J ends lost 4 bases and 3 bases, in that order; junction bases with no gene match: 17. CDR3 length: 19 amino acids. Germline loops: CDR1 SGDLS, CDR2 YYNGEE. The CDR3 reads CASSPQGTPRDRVYNEQFF. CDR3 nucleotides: TGTGCCAGCAGCCCCCAAGGGACCCCGCGGGACAGGGTCTACAATGAGCAGTTCTTC.

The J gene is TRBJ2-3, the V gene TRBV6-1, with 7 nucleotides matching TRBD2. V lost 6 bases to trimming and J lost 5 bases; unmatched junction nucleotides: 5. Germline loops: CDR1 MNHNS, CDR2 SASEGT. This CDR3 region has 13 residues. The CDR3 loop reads CASSPGGIDTQYF. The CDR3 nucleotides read TGTGCCAGCAGCCCCGGGGGGATAGATACGCAGTATTTT.

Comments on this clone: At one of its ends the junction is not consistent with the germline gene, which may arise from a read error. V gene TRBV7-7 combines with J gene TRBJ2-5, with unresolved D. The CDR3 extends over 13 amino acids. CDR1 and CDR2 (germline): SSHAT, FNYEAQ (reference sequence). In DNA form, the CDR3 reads TGTGCTAGCAGCCAGACAAGGATGGAGACCCAGTACTTC. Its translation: CASSQTRMETQYF.

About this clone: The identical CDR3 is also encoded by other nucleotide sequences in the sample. In nucleotides, the CDR3 is TGTGCCAGCAGTTACCCAGGGGGGAACACTGAAGCTTTCTTT. This sequence encodes CASSYPGGNTEAFF. The gene calls are TRBV6-5 and TRBJ1-1; TRBD1 matches at 7 bases. Germline V gene sequence: CDR1 MNHEY, CDR2 SVGAGI. Losses at the gene ends were 2 bases for V and 1 base for J; bases not matched to a gene: 1. This CDR3 is built from 14 residues.

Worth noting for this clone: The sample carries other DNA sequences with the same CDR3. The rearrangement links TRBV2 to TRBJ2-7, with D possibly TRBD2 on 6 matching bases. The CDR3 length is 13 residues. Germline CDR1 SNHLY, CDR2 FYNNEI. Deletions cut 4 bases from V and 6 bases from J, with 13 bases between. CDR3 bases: TGTGCCAGCAGTGGCCAGGGAGGAGGCGAGCAGTACTTC. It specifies CASSGQGGGEQYF.

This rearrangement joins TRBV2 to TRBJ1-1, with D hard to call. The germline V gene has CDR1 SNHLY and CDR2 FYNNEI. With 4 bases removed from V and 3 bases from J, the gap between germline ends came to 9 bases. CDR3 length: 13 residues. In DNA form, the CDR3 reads TGTGCCAGCAGTGCCGTCGGGGACACTGAAGCTTTCTTT. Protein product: CASSAVGDTEAFF. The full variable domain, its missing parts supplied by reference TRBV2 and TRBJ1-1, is EPEVTQTPSHQVTQMGQEVILRCVPISNHLYFYWYRQILGQKVEFLVSFYNNEISEKSEIFDDQFSVERPDGSNFTLKIRSTKLEDSAMYFCASSAVGDTEAFFGQGTRLTVV.

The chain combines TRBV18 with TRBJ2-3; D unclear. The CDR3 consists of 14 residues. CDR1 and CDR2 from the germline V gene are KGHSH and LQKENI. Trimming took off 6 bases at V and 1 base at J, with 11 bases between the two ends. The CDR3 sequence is CASSLQSGTDTQYF. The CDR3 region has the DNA TGTGCCAGCTCCCTACAGAGCGGCACAGATACGCAGTATTTT.

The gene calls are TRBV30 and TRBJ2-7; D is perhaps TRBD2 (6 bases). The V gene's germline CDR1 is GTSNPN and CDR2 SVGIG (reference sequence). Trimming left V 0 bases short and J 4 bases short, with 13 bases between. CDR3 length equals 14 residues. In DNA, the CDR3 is TGTGCCTGGAGTGTATCTAGCGTGAAATACGAGCAGTACTTC. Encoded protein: CAWSVSSVKYEQYF.

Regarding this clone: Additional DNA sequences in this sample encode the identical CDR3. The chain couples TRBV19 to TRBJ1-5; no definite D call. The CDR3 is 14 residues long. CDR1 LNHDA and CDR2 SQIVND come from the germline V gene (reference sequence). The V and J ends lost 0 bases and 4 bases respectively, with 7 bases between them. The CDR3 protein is CASSIDGGNQPQHF. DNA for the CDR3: TGTGCCAGTAGTATAGACGGTGGGAATCAGCCCCAGCATTTT.

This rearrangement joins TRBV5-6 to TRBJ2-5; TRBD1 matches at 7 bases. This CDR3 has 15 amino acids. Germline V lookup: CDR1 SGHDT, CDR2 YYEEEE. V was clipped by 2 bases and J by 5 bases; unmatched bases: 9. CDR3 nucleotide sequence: TGTGCCAGCAGCTTCAAGGGGGCTGTTCCGGAGACCCAGTACTTC. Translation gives CASSFKGAVPETQYF. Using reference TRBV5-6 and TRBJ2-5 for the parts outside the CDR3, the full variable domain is DAGVTQSPTHLIKTRGQQVTLRCSPKSGHDTVSWYQQALGQGPQFIFQYYEEEERQRGNFPDRFSGHQFPNYSSELNVNALLLGDSALYLCASSFKGAVPETQYFGPGTRLLVL.

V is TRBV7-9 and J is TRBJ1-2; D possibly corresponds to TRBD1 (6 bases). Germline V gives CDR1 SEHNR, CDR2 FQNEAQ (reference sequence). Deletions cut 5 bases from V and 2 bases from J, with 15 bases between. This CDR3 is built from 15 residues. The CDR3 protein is CASSVQGKKNYGYTF. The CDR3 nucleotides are TGTGCCAGCAGCGTTCAGGGGAAAAAAAACTATGGCTACACCTTC.

The CDR3 DNA is TGTGCCAGCAGGGACGGCAATTCACCCCTCCACTTT. This translates into CASRDGNSPLHF. V and J are TRBV6-1 and TRBJ1-6, with D hard to call. The CDR3 is 12 residues long. Per the germline V gene, CDR1 is MNHNS and CDR2 is SASEGT. The V end was cut by 6 bases, the J end by 7 bases, with 7 bases between.

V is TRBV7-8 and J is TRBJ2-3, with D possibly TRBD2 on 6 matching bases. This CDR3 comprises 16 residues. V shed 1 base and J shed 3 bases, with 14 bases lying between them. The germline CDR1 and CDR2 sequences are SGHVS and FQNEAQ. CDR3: CASSLGGRGETDTQYF. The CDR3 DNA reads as TGTGCCAGCAGCTTAGGTGGGCGGGGCGAGACAGATACGCAGTATTTT.

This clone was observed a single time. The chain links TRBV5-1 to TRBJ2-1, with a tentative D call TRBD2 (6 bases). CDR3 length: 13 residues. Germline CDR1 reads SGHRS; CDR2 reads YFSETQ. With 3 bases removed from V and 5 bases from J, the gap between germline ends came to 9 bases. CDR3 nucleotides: TGCGCCAGCAGCTCGGGACTTAACAATGAGCAGTTCTTC. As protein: CASSSGLNNEQFF.

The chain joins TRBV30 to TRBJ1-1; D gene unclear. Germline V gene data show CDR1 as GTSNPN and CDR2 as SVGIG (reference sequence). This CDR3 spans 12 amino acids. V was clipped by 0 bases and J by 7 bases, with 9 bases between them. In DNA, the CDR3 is TGTGCCTGGAGTGTAAGACGGCTTGAAGCTTTCTTT. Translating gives CAWSVRRLEAFF. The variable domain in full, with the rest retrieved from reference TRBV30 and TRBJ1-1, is SQTIHQWPATLVQPVGSPLSLECTVEGTSNPNLYWYRQAAGRGLQLLFYSVGIGQISSEVPQNLSASRPQDRQFILSSKKLLLSDSGFYLCAWSVRRLEAFFGQGTRLTVV.

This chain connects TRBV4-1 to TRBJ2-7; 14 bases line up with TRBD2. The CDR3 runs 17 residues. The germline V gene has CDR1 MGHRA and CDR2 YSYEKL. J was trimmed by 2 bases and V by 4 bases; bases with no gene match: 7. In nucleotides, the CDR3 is TGCGCCAGCAGCCCCGGGACTAGCGGGAGACTAGCCTACGAGCAGTACTTC. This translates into CASSPGTSGRLAYEQYF.

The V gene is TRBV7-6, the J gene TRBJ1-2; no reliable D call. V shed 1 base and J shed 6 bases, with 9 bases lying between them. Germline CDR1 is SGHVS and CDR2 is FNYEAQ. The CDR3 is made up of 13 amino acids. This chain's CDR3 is CASSLGQLDGYTF. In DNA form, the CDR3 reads TGTGCCAGCAGCTTAGGGCAACTCGATGGCTACACCTTC.

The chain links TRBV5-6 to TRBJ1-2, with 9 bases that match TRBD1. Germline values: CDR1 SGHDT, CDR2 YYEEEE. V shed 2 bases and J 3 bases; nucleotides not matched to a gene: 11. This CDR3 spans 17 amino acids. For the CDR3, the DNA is TGTGCCAGCAGCTTCACGGGACAGGGATTAGGTTACTATGGCTACACCTTC. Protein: CASSFTGQGLGYYGYTF.